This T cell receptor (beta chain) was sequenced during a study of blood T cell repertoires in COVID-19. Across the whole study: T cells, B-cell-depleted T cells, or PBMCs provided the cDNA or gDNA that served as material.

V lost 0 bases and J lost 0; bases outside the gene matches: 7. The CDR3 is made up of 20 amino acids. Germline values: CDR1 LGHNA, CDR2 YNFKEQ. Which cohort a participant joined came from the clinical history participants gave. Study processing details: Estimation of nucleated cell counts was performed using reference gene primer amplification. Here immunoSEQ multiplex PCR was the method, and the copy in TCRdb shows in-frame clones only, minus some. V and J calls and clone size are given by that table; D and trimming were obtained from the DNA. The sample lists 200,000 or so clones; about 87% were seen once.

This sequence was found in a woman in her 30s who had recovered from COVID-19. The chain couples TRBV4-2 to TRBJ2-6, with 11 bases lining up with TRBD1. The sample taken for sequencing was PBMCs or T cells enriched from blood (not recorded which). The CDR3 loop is CASSQDLRTGGASGANVLTF. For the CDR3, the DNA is TGTGCCAGCAGCCAAGACCTCCGGACAGGGGGCGCCTCTGGGGCCAACGTCCTGACTTTC.